This T cell receptor (beta chain) was identified in a study of T cell responses to AZD1222 COVID-19 vaccine. Background on the study: Second-dose recipients at about 4 or about 12 weeks were treated as one pooled group.

This CDR3 comprises 14 residues. Germline V gene lookup returns CDR1 MNHEY and CDR2 SVGAGI. The junction had 9 bases not matched to a gene; V was cut back by 2 bases and J by 8 bases. The table came from immunoSEQ multiplex PCR; TCRdb's copy has only in-frame clones and leaves some out. Here the sample spans fewer than 35,000 clones, approximately 91% being singletons. Study-wide findings and caveats: Seropositivity was recorded at baseline in only a handful of AZD1222 recipients. The peak T cell response came first, and repertoires were sampled only after it. Possibly, clonal diversity was underestimated; donors were largely white British and included more females.

On this clone: What it recognizes is unknown.

The sequence derives from an adult in good health. The V gene is TRBV6-5, the J gene TRBJ2-7, with 7 positions matching TRBD1. Sequencing was performed on peripheral blood, taken on day 0 of AZD1222 vaccination. CDR3 amino acids: CASSYRQGSAQQYF. CDR3 in DNA: TGTGCCAGCAGTTACCGACAGGGCTCCGCGCAGCAGTACTTC.